This TCR beta chain was documented in a study of T-cell reconstitution after alpha-beta-depleted transplantation in children. For TCRbeta, the library was prepared with unique molecular identifiers. TCRdb reprocessed the PCR reads via MiXCR and lists one record per CDR3 protein. The table has hundreds of thousands of distinct CDR3 sequences, under 15% seen once. Germline CDR1 and CDR2: SGHTA and FQGNSA. The CDR3 has 16 residues. J was trimmed by 0 bases and V by 5 bases; bases with no gene match: 4. This chain uses TRBV7-2 with TRBJ2-3; 11 positions match TRBD2. This sequence was found in a girl aged 2 to 9 with congenital amegakaryocytic thrombocytopenia, due to receive a stem cell transplant. The specimen comprised PBMCs, sampled before TCRalphabeta/CD19-depleted stem cell transplant. Written as DNA, the CDR3 is TGTGCCAGCAGCGAGGGACTAGCGGACAGCACAGATACGCAGTATTTT. It specifies CASSEGLADSTDTQYF.